This is a list of T cell receptor beta chains from one sample in a study of OX40 agonist ivuxolimab in advanced cancers. Method: immunoSEQ multiplex PCR; TCRdb's copy keeps in-frame clones and lacks some. The data show around 78,000 clones, approximately 90% seen once. The specimen was CD4+ or CD8+ T cells sorted from blood, collected in a trial of the OX40 agonist ivuxolimab. Receptors were obtained from an adult with an advanced solid tumor such as melanoma, head and neck, liver or kidney cancer. Both conserved end residues are part of each CDR3. Fields, in order: V gene, J gene, D gene, CDR3 DNA, CDR3 protein. A D gene is named only where the DNA matches it firmly.

TRBV30,TRBJ2-1,TRBD2,TGTGCCTGGAGTCGGCTAGCGGGGGGCATCAATGAGCAGTTCTTC,CAWSRLAGGINEQFF
TRBV28,TRBJ1-6,-,TGTGCCAGCAGTACGTCCCCCGATAATTCACCCCTCCACTTT,CASSTSPDNSPLHF
TRBV9,TRBJ2-2,-,TGTGCCAGCAGCGTAGGCCCGGATACGAACACCGGGGAGCTGTTTTTT,CASSVGPDTNTGELFF
TRBV28,TRBJ1-5,-,TGTGCCAGCAGATGGGGGGCGGGAAGCAATCAGCCCCAGCATTTT,CASRWGAGSNQPQHF
TRBV7-6,TRBJ2-3,TRBD2,TGTGCCAGCAGCTTAAGGCTCGGGGGGGCGGCAGATACGCAGTATTTT,CASSLRLGGAADTQYF
TRBV4-2,TRBJ2-3,-,TGTGCCAGCAGCCAAGGGAGCCTAATGGCAGATACGCAGTATTTT,CASSQGSLMADTQYF
TRBV7-3,TRBJ2-1,-,TGTGCCAGCAGCTCCGGGGACCCCTTAGCTTACAATGAGCAGTTCTTC,CASSSGDPLAYNEQFF
TRBV9,TRBJ2-3,TRBD2,TGTGCCAGCAGCGCAGCGGGGCGTAGCACAGATACGCAGTATTTT,CASSAAGRSTDTQYF
TRBV5-1,TRBJ1-6,TRBD1,TGCGCCAGCAGCTTGGGAACTACAGGGGGTTATTCACCCCTCCACTTT,CASSLGTTGGYSPLHF
TRBV5-6,TRBJ1-3,-,TGTGCCAGCAGCTTGGGTAGGGGCCGTGGAAACACCATATATTTT,CASSLGRGRGNTIYF
TRBV6-4,TRBJ1-2,-,TGTGCCAGCAGAATGGACGGAGGATATGGCTACACCTTC,CASRMDGGYGYTF
TRBV6-6,TRBJ1-4,TRBD1,TGTGCCAGCAGTCAGGGGGAGACTAATGAAAAACTGTTTTTT,CASSQGETNEKLFF
TRBV5-1,TRBJ2-3,-,TGCGCCAGCTCCCCAACCGGAGTTGCGACAGATACGCAGTATTTT,CASSPTGVATDTQYF
TRBV7-2,TRBJ1-5,-,TGTGCCAGCAGCCCCCGAGATCAGCCCCAGCATTTT,CASSPRDQPQHF
TRBV7-3,TRBJ2-3,TRBD2,TGTGCCAGCAGCTTAGTTGCTGGACTAGCGAGGGCAGATACGCAGTATTTT,CASSLVAGLARADTQYF
TRBV10-3,TRBJ2-2,TRBD1,TGTGCCATCAGTGACCGAGGACAGGGGGCCGTCAGCGGGGAGCTGTTTTTT,CAISDRGQGAVSGELFF